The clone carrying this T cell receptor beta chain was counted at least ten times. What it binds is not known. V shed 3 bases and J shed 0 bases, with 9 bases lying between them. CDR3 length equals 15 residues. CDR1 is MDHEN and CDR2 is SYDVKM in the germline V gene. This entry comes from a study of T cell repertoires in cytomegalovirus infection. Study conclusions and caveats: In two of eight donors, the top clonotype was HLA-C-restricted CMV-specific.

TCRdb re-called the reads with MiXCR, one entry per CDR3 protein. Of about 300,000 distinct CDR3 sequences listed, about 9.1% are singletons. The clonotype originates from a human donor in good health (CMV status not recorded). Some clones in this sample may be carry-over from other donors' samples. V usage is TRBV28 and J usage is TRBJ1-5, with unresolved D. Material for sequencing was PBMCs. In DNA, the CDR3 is TGTGCCAGCAGTTTTCCTGGGGATAGCAATCAGCCCCAGCATTTT. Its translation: CASSFPGDSNQPQHF.